This T cell receptor (beta chain) was identified in a study of cytomegalovirus exposure and HLA in healthy donors. The germline V gene encodes CDR1 SQVTM and CDR2 ANQGSEA. With 8 bases removed from V and 3 bases from J, the gap between germline ends came to 13 bases. This CDR3 is built from 12 residues. Sequenced by immunoSEQ multiplex PCR; TCRdb stores in-frame clones only, minus some. The sample yields tens of thousands of clones, 94% seen once. Input material: PBMCs. The receptor comes from a young woman in good health and CMV-seropositive. The chain carries TRBV29-1 and TRBJ1-1, with D possibly being TRBD1 (5 bases). The CDR3 coding sequence is TGCAGCTCCCTACGGGGGTACACTGAAGCTTTCTTT. Its translation: CSSLRGYTEAFF.